This TCR beta chain was recorded in a study of radiation and T cells in renal cell carcinoma. Sequencing used immunoSEQ multiplex PCR; TCRdb keeps in-frame clones, though not all of them. The sample contains 120,000 to 150,000 clones, approximately 86% of which appear only once. The time point is: blood 4 weeks post-SBRT, at nephrectomy. Treatment of the sample: 15 Gy SBRT to primary tumor, nephrectomy 4 weeks later. The source material was blood, sampled from a patient whose treatment included radiotherapy and nephrectomy. The TCR comes from a woman between 45 and 65 years old with renal cell carcinoma.

For the CDR3, the DNA is TGCGCCAGCAGCCCCCTACCCGGGGGGAATTCACCCCTCCACTTT. As protein: CASSPLPGGNSPLHF. The rearrangement joins TRBV5-1 to TRBJ1-6, with D possibly TRBD1 on 5 matching bases. CDR1 is SGHRS and CDR2 is YFSETQ in the germline V gene. Trimming pared 4 bases from V and 7 bases from J, leaving 15 bases between. CDR3 length: 15 residues.